The 22 T cell receptor beta chains given below trace back to one sample, sequenced in a study of a mutant IDH1 vaccine in newly diagnosed glioma. No cognate antigen is known for these TCRs. TCRdb keeps only in-frame clones here, not all; method: immunoSEQ multiplex PCR. The sample lists roughly 70,000 clones, 70% to 85% seen once, with approximately 10% in the top ten. This sample's time point: week 11, during vaccination. It was 300 ug of mutant IDH1 20-mer peptide that made up each vaccine dose, given with topical imiquimod. This material consisted of PBMCs, taken from a glioma patient whose treatment included an IDH1 peptide vaccine. Receptors were obtained from a woman in her fifties or sixties with glioma.

This chain joins TRBV15 and TRBJ2-7; D unclear. Germline CDR1 is LNHNV and CDR2 is YYDKDF (reference sequence). Trimming shortened V by 1 base and J by 2 bases, and 6 bases separated the two germline ends. This CDR3 is 13 amino acids long. CDR3 in amino acids: CATSRVGAYEQYF. CDR3 sequence (DNA): TGTGCCACCAGCAGAGTGGGCGCCTACGAGCAGTACTTC.

Here the CDR3 DNA reads TGCAGCGTCCGAGGGCCTGGGGGTGAAAAACTGTTTTTT. It translates to CSVRGPGGEKLFF. This rearrangement joins TRBV29-1 to TRBJ1-4, with a weak D call TRBD1 (5 bases). Germline lookup yields CDR1 SQVTM and CDR2 ANQGSEA. V lost 6 bases to trimming and J lost 7 bases, with 15 bases between them. The CDR3 has 13 residues.

The V gene is TRBV9, the J gene TRBJ1-2; D remains ambiguous. The CDR3 sequence is 15 residues long. Looked up from germline, CDR1 is SGDLS and CDR2 is YYNGEE. V gave up 0 bases and J gave up 0 bases, with 9 bases separating them. Here the CDR3 reads CASSVEIGANYGYTF. The CDR3 coding sequence is TGTGCCAGCAGCGTAGAAATAGGCGCTAACTATGGCTACACCTTC.

The chain combines TRBV4-1 with TRBJ2-7; TRBD2 might be the D (6 bases). The CDR3 is 16 residues long. Germline CDR1 is MGHRA and CDR2 is YSYEKL. The V end was cut by 1 base, the J end by 3 bases, with 16 bases between. Written as DNA, the CDR3 is TGCGCCAGCAGCCAAGCCCCGGGAGTAAATGTCTACGAGCAGTACTTC. Encoded protein: CASSQAPGVNVYEQYF.

The rearrangement links TRBV7-8 to TRBJ1-3, with D uncertain. The CDR3 runs to 11 residues. The V gene lost 4 bases and the J gene lost 4 bases, with 2 bases spanning the gap. Germline CDR1 and CDR2: SGHVS and FQNEAQ. The DNA of the CDR3 is TGTGCCAGCAGCTCGGGAAACACCATATATTTT. It translates to CASSSGNTIYF.

V gene TRBV6-6 combines with J gene TRBJ2-7; D call uncertain. This CDR3 region has 15 residues. V lost 2 bases and J lost 1, with 12 bases in between. CDR1 MNHNY and CDR2 SVGAGI come from the germline V gene (reference sequence). The CDR3 sequence: CASSYGEPASYEQYF. CDR3 bases: TGTGCCAGCAGTTACGGGGAACCGGCTTCCTACGAGCAGTACTTC.

The rearrangement uses TRBV19 and TRBJ1-2; 11 bases line up with TRBD1. V lost 3 bases to trimming and J lost 4 bases; unmatched junction nucleotides: 1. CDR3 size: 14 residues. The germline V gene encodes CDR1 LNHDA and CDR2 SQIVND (reference sequence). CDR3: CASSMDRGPYGYTF. The CDR3 coding sequence is TGTGCCAGTAGTATGGACAGGGGGCCCTATGGCTACACCTTC.

The chain carries TRBV19 and TRBJ2-5; D could derive from TRBD1 or TRBD2 (7 bases each). Trimming removed 6 bases at V and 4 bases at J, with 15 bases between. CDR1 LNHDA and CDR2 SQIVND come from the germline V gene (reference sequence). CDR3 length: 14 residues. In nucleotides, the CDR3 is TGTGCCAGTAGCCAGGGGGGGGGCTTAGAGACCCAGTACTTC. This translates into CASSQGGGLETQYF.

This chain connects TRBV6-5 to TRBJ2-2, with a possible D match to TRBD1 (5 bases). The V and J ends lost 7 bases and 2 bases respectively, with 11 bases between them. CDR1 is MNHEY and CDR2 is SVGAGI in the germline V gene. The CDR3 consists of 14 residues. CDR3 residues: CASKHQGNTGELFF. DNA for the CDR3: TGTGCCAGCAAGCATCAGGGTAACACCGGGGAGCTGTTTTTT.

Regarding this clone: One end of the junction fails to match germline, which may point to a read error. This chain uses TRBV5-6 with TRBJ1-1; 7 bases are shared with TRBD1. Germline CDR1 is SGHDT and CDR2 is YYEEEE. CDR3 length: 16 residues. CDR3 region: CASSLPAGGMNTETFF. The CDR3 DNA follows: TGTGCCAGCAGCTTGCCGGCAGGGGGGATGAACACTGAAACTTTCTTT.

V gene TRBV2 combines with J gene TRBJ1-4; no firm D call. The V gene lost 3 bases and the J gene lost 4 bases, with 12 bases spanning the gap. The CDR3 runs 15 residues. From germline, CDR1 is SNHLY and CDR2 FYNNEI. CDR3 sequence (DNA): TGTGCCAGCAGTGATTTCGGCCTGATTAATGAAAAACTGTTTTTT. It specifies CASSDFGLINEKLFF.

This clone was seen once. The rearrangement uses TRBV11-1 and TRBJ2-1, with TRBD1 as a possible D gene (5 bases). Per germline, CDR1 SGHAT and CDR2 FQDESV (reference sequence). This CDR3 contains 14 residues. V lost 3 bases to trimming and J lost 9 bases, with 15 bases between them. For the CDR3, the DNA is TGTGCCAGCAGCTTGGGGCCCTCTACAGGTGAGCAGTTCTTC. It yields the protein CASSLGPSTGEQFF. The full variable domain, in which reference TRBV11-1 and TRBJ2-1 provide the parts outside the CDR3, is EAEVAQSPRYKITEKSQAVAFWCDPISGHATLYWYRQILGQGPELLVQFQDESVVDDSQLPKDRFSAERLKGVDSTLKIQPAELGDSAMYLCASSLGPSTGEQFFGPGTRLTVL.

V and J are TRBV9 and TRBJ1-5; D gene uncertain. The length of the CDR3 is 18 residues. CDR1 and CDR2 (germline): SGDLS, YYNGEE. V was pared by 0 bases and J by 5 bases, with 21 bases between. CDR3 loop: CASSVDGREPRADQPQHF. In nucleotides, the CDR3 is TGTGCCAGCAGCGTAGACGGGAGAGAACCACGAGCGGATCAGCCCCAGCATTTT.

This clone was seen just once. J is TRBJ2-2 and V is TRBV7-9; D is unresolved. The length of the CDR3 is 13 residues. CDR1 SEHNR and CDR2 FQNEAQ come from the germline V gene (reference sequence). The V end lost 8 bases, the J end lost 1 base, and 8 bases lay between the germline ends. This CDR3 is CASVTRNTGELFF. The CDR3 nucleotides read TGTGCCAGCGTTACAAGGAACACCGGGGAGCTGTTTTTT.

This clone was counted once. The V call is TRBV5-3, the J call TRBJ2-4; 7 bases line up with TRBD1. TRBV5-3 is flagged as an ORF with uncertain function. This CDR3 has 15 amino acids. The V segment lost 4 bases and the J segment 9 bases; nucleotides outside the gene matches: 13. The CDR3 nucleotides read TGTGCCAGAAGCCACGACAGGGAGAATCTAGGCATTCAGTACTTC. It yields the protein CARSHDRENLGIQYF.

This chain connects TRBV5-4 to TRBJ1-2; D unclear. CDR1 and CDR2 from the germline V gene are SGHNT and YYREEE (reference sequence). CDR3 length equals 14 residues. V was clipped by 3 bases and J by 7 bases, with 16 bases between them. CDR3 DNA: TGTGCCAGCAGCTCGACGGGTTCCCCCTCTGGCTACACCTTC. This sequence encodes CASSSTGSPSGYTF.

The chain has TRBV30 and TRBJ2-5, with a tentative D call TRBD2 (5 bases). The CDR3 totals 13 residues. Germline lookup yields CDR1 GTSNPN and CDR2 SVGIG (reference sequence). Deletions cut 2 bases from V and 0 bases from J, with 7 bases between. The chain's CDR3 is CAWSPGDQETQYF. CDR3 sequence (DNA): TGTGCCTGGAGTCCCGGGGACCAAGAGACCCAGTACTTC.

This chain links TRBV19 with TRBJ1-6; D gene uncertain. The CDR3 contains 13 residues. Between the trimmed V and J ends, which lost 7 bases and 7 bases, there was a span of 11 bases. Germline V gene data show CDR1 as LNHDA and CDR2 as SQIVND (reference sequence). CDR3 nucleotide sequence: TGTGCCAGTAATTTGTTAGAGAATTCACCCCTCCACTTT. Protein product: CASNLLENSPLHF.

The J gene is TRBJ2-2, the V gene TRBV5-1; TRBD1 might be the D (6 bases). From germline, CDR1 is SGHRS and CDR2 YFSETQ. Between the trimmed V and J ends, which lost 3 bases and 4 bases, there was a span of 16 bases. The CDR3 is 16 amino acids. CDR3 loop: CASSSLQGLTTGELFF. CDR3 nucleotide sequence: TGCGCCAGCAGCTCGCTACAGGGATTGACCACCGGGGAGCTGTTTTTT.

The rearrangement joins TRBV4-1 to TRBJ1-3, with TRBD1 matching 9 bases. The length of the CDR3 is 17 residues. The J segment lost 2 bases and the V segment lost 5 bases, leaving 10 bases of the junction unmatched. Looked up from germline, CDR1 is MGHRA and CDR2 is YSYEKL. CDR3 protein: CASSAPGQGSTGNTIYF. CDR3 DNA sequence: TGCGCCAGCAGCGCCCCGGGACAGGGATCGACTGGAAACACCATATATTTT.

This clone was recorded a few times. The rearrangement links TRBV7-9 to TRBJ2-2, with D possibly TRBD1 on 6 matching bases. The V and J ends lost 3 bases and 2 bases respectively, with 10 bases between them. Germline V gene lookup returns CDR1 SEHNR and CDR2 FQNEAQ (reference sequence). This CDR3 is built from 15 residues. This chain's CDR3 is CASSFGDTNTGELFF. CDR3 DNA: TGTGCCAGCAGCTTTGGGGACACCAACACCGGGGAGCTGTTTTTT.

The J gene is TRBJ2-2, the V gene TRBV27; D gene unclear. Germline CDR1 and CDR2: MNHEY and SMNVEV (reference sequence). CDR3 size: 17 residues. V lost 5 bases, J lost 3 bases, and 19 bases lay in between. The CDR3 sequence is CASSPTAFSEDTGELFF. The CDR3 DNA follows: TGTGCCAGCAGTCCCACGGCCTTTAGTGAGGACACCGGGGAGCTGTTTTTT.